The 11 T cell receptor beta chains in this list originate from one sample, sequenced in a study of blood T cell repertoires in COVID-19. Sequenced by immunoSEQ multiplex PCR; TCRdb stores in-frame clones only, minus some. Of about 54,000 clones listed, over 80% are singletons. The specimen was peripheral blood. The receptors were gathered from a woman aged 60-75 years with active or convalescent COVID-19.

CDR3 DNA sequence: TGTGCCAGTAGTACCCCGGGACAGGAGCGGGACACCATATATTTT. Its translation is CASSTPGQERDTIYF. J is TRBJ1-3 and V is TRBV19, with TRBD1 matching 8 bases. The J segment lost 8 bases and the V segment lost 4 bases, leaving 10 bases of the junction unmatched. CDR3 length: 15 residues. Germline lookup yields CDR1 LNHDA and CDR2 SQIVND (reference sequence).

The chain uses TRBV15 and TRBJ2-6; 10 positions agree with TRBD1. Germline V gene lookup returns CDR1 LNHNV and CDR2 YYDKDF (reference sequence). The CDR3 is 15 residues long. V lost 5 bases to trimming and J lost 2 bases; unmatched junction nucleotides: 0. The CDR3 region is CATSGQGAGANVLTF. The DNA for the CDR3 is TGTGCCACCAGCGGACAGGGGGCTGGGGCCAACGTCCTGACTTTC.

This clone was counted only a few times. The V and J genes are TRBV5-6 and TRBJ1-3; a possible D gene is TRBD1 (5 bases). The germline V gene encodes CDR1 SGHDT and CDR2 YYEEEE. V lost 3 bases, J lost 3 bases, and 16 bases lay in between. This CDR3 is built from 16 residues. The CDR3 region has the DNA TGTGCCAGCAGCTCGGCGGGGGGGTCCTATGGAAACACCATATATTTT. Translation gives CASSSAGGSYGNTIYF.

This chain links TRBV27 with TRBJ2-4; 11 bases align to TRBD1. The CDR3 contains 18 residues. J lost 6 bases, V lost 4 bases, and 14 bases had no gene match. In germline, CDR1 is MNHEY, CDR2 SMNVEV (reference sequence). The CDR3 region is CASSSRAPGQGDSNIQYF. DNA for the CDR3: TGTGCCAGCAGTTCCCGTGCCCCGGGACAGGGGGATTCAAACATTCAGTACTTC.

The V gene is TRBV6-2 or TRBV6-3, the J gene TRBJ1-5, with D maybe TRBD1 (6 bases). V was shortened by 4 bases and J by 2 bases, with 15 bases between the two germline ends. CDR3 length: 16 amino acids. Germline CDR1 is MNHEY and CDR2 is SVGEGT. The CDR3 reads CASSFSRQAGNQPQHF. CDR3 bases: TGTGCCAGCAGTTTCTCTCGACAGGCTGGCAATCAGCCCCAGCATTTT.

The chain couples TRBV30 to TRBJ1-2, with 7 nucleotides matching TRBD1. With 1 base clipped from V and 9 bases from J, the junction kept 2 bases outside the gene matches. The CDR3 spans 11 residues. Germline assignment: CDR1 GTSNPN and CDR2 SVGIG (reference sequence). CDR3 sequence: CAWSGQGSYTF. The CDR3 DNA sequence: TGTGCCTGGAGTGGACAGGGCAGCTACACCTTC.

The rearrangement links TRBV9 to TRBJ2-7, with 8 bases matching TRBD1. The ends lost 3 bases at V and 4 bases at J; junction bases unmatched: 9. The CDR3 totals 15 residues. Germline values: CDR1 SGDLS, CDR2 YYNGEE. The CDR3: CASSATGGMWYEQYF. For the CDR3, the DNA is TGTGCCAGCAGCGCCACAGGGGGGATGTGGTACGAGCAGTACTTC.

This clone was seen a single time. The V gene is TRBV3-1 (or the pseudogene TRBV3-2), the J gene TRBJ2-5; D unclear. V was clipped by 3 bases and J by 0 bases, with 5 bases between them. The CDR3 is 13 residues long. Looked up from germline, CDR1 is LGHDT and CDR2 is YNNKEL (reference sequence). The CDR3 sequence is CASSHRYQETQYF. The CDR3 DNA follows: TGTGCCAGCAGCCATCGGTACCAAGAGACCCAGTACTTC.

This sequence joins TRBV4-3 and TRBJ2-1, with 15 bases fitting TRBD2. The CDR3 runs to 17 residues. The germline gives CDR1 LGHNA, CDR2 YSLEER. V was clipped by 1 base and J by 9 bases; unmatched bases: 7. The CDR3 region is CASSQGTSGRGGGEQFF. Here the CDR3 DNA reads TGCGCCAGCAGCCAAGGGACTAGCGGGAGGGGAGGAGGTGAGCAGTTCTTC.

The chain links TRBV2 to TRBJ2-2; 7 nucleotides line up with TRBD1. Germline CDR1 SNHLY, CDR2 FYNNEI. V was clipped by 5 bases and J by 0 bases; unmatched bases: 9. This CDR3 has 17 amino acids. CDR3 nucleotide sequence: TGTGCCAGCAGTCACACCGGGACAGTCGCGAACACCGGGGAGCTGTTTTTT. The encoded protein is CASSHTGTVANTGELFF.

This clone has just one count. The genes are TRBV6-1 and TRBJ1-2; no definite D call. From germline, CDR1 is MNHNS and CDR2 SASEGT. The CDR3 has 13 residues. The germline V and J ends were trimmed by 2 bases and 4 bases, with 8 bases remaining between them. As DNA, the CDR3 is TGTGCCAGCAGTGAATCCTTTCTCTATGGCTACACCTTC. The encoded protein is CASSESFLYGYTF.